This paragraph covers one T cell receptor beta chain sequence. The antigen it recognizes is unknown. Base qualities are not at hand, and no much larger clone is one base apart. Libraries were made using the immunoSEQ multiplex PCR assay. The multiplex PCR relied on a mix of 60 forward primers for TCR Vbeta segments and 13 reverse primers for TCR Jbeta segments. The CDR3 region of rearranged TCR beta genes was amplified from genomic DNA by a multiplex PCR assay. The amplified TCR beta libraries were sequenced on the Illumina HiSeq System as 87-base-pair reads. The paper's data handling went like this. A later analysis counted 65 million to 90 million unique TCR beta chains across the 666 repertoires, and some 11 million of these chains were shared by at least two donors. A nearest-neighbor algorithm error-corrected the raw reads and collapsed the reads into unique sequences, merging closely related sequences to remove PCR and sequencing errors. V, D and J gene segments were assigned by aligning CDR3 sequences to IMGT reference sequences. For a sequence to be retained, a match of at least six nucleotides was required to both a V gene segment and a J gene segment. A rearrangement was called productive if the CDR3 had no stop codons and remained in frame with V and J, and every other rearrangement was called non-productive. Following IMGT convention, CDR3 was defined as the stretch from the second conserved V-encoded cysteine to the conserved J-encoded phenylalanine. The earlier analysis of about 610 of the donors excluded any sequence lacking an unambiguous match to a single V gene segment. In an earlier analysis of approximately 560 of the donors, a V segment was called functional when productive rearrangements were above 56.7%, and segregating when the standard deviation between donors exceeded 5%. To diagnose cytomegalovirus status from the catalog of TCR beta chain sequences, a statistical classification framework was built. In a later analysis, V and J genes were assigned by comparing TCR nucleotide sequences against IMGT/GENE-DB human TR gene sequences. A later analysis assigned CDR3 sequences and most-parsimonious VDJ recombination scenarios with the TCRdist pipeline. In a later analysis, each TCR beta chain was defined by its CDR3 amino acid sequence together with its V-gene family, and reads without a unique V-gene family were excluded. As a way to deal with suspected cross-contamination and a sequencing artifact, a later analysis dropped approximately 570 nucleotide sequences that were highly shared and had low generation probability. A later analysis calculated a clonal expansion index for each public chain from normalized within-repertoire ranks of inferred template counts. Generation probabilities in a later analysis came from a VDJ recombination model fitted to out-of-frame rearrangements, and those results were checked against IGoR. Hypergeometric tests were used in a later analysis to score TCR-TCR, TCR-HLA and TCR-CMV co-occurrence, with a repertoire-size bias correction applied to the TCR pairs. A later analysis estimated false discovery rates by permuting HLA or CMV assignments 20 times. In a later analysis, co-occurring TCRs were grouped using DBSCAN, with TCRdist sequence similarity added in when clustering inside HLA-allele-positive subsets. Repertoires with fewer than 30,000 or more than 120,000 public chains, plus five repertoires with anomalous nucleotide sharing, were excluded from co-occurrence clustering. The table was pulled from immuneACCESS by TCRdb, which kept in-frame rearrangements only. Such tables lose some clones; where checked, under half of the loss comes from unresolved V genes, and the rest has no known cause. Clone size and the V and J calls come from that table; the DNA yielded D and trimming. Counted in this sample were about 160,000 clones; 82% of them appeared once. Clones ranked in the top ten supply about 10% of the sample.

This entry comes from a study of cytomegalovirus exposure and HLA in healthy donors (dated by TCRdb to 2015 to 2018). Study-wide context: An earlier analysis of a few hundred of the donors reported approximately 280 Gb of sequence data and 117 million unique TCR beta sequences obtained from approximately 180 million T cells. Approximately 300 gigabases of sequencing data and roughly 80 million unique TCR sequences made up an early release that covered 500 to 650 HLA-typed donors. Of the 398 genotyped donors, less than 85% were placed in the genetic ancestry cluster associated with self-reported Caucasian donors. The study aimed to test whether cataloging public T cell receptors could reveal signatures of past pathogen exposure. The study profiled the T cell repertoires of hundreds of subjects by immunosequencing and related them to cytomegalovirus serostatus. Besides the first cohort of roughly 700 subjects, a separate validation cohort made up of over a hundred different subjects was used. High-throughput TCR immunosequencing, statistical association of individual TCRs with disease status, and machine learning were combined to predict cytomegalovirus infection status. To study patterns of TCR occurrence, a later analysis re-analyzed previously published TCR beta repertoires from 500 to 850 donors and added high-resolution HLA genotyping. Rather than drawing on any new phenotypic data, the later analysis identified candidate immune exposures from TCR beta sequences and the way those sequences occurred across donors. In an earlier analysis of roughly 600 of the donors, high-throughput TCR beta sequencing was used to judge whether each TCR beta V gene segment behaved as functional or pseudogenic. Donor age, sex, ethnicity and CMV serostatus were compiled together with the repertoire data. Genome-wide SNP genotypes for about 65% of the roughly 670 donors were used in a later genetic analysis, which treated that subset as a discovery cohort. All discovery cohort repertoires had been generated on a single sequencing platform. HLA typing covered class I and class II loci at four-digit resolution. Typing coverage varied by locus: about 620-630 donors for A, B, C, DRB1 and DQB1; about 520 for DQA1; approximately 570 for DPA1; around 490 for DPB1. Four or five DR-DQ haplotypes were handled as single units for association and clustering because linkage in the cohort was strong. Among about 400 genotyped donors of the cohort, an average of around 250,000 unique TCR beta nucleotide sequences was sequenced per donor, of which about 19% were non-productive.

On the study overall, not on this receptor specifically: A later genetic analysis reported fewer N-insertions in productive TCRs among donors in an Asian-associated ancestry cluster than the approximately 700-donor mean. Because some donors lacked HLA typing at each locus, the association tests relied only on the typed subset. A few of the identified cytomegalovirus-associated TCR beta chains were confirmed in vitro to be specific for cytomegalovirus antigens. A total of 150 to 200 TCR beta chains were listed by the study as associated with cytomegalovirus. The authors suggested that the approach could potentially be generalized to other disease states and immunological phenotypes. In a later genetic analysis, a missense DCLRE1C variant was associated with V-gene and J-gene trimming of TCR beta chains, and the association was replicated in an independent cohort. In this cohort, only TCR beta chains were sequenced, and detectable features were limited by the absence of alpha or paired-chain data. In a later analysis, the rate of TCR association differed among HLA loci, with DRB1 alleles having the most associated TCRs and HLA-C alleles having the fewest. Assigning TCR associations to individual alleles was difficult when HLA alleles, especially DR and DQ, strongly co-occurred. A further reported finding was that TCR beta sequences accurately predicted the HLA-A and HLA-B alleles for most subjects in the first cohort. According to a later analysis, parvovirus B19, influenza, CMV and Epstein-Barr virus appeared linked to several top co-occurrence clusters. Roughly 15 rarely observed V segments, including chromosome 9 orphons, were excluded from the earlier analysis of several hundred of the donors because counts were too low. Most TCR sequences were observed very rarely across donors, whereas some public TCRs were present in many individuals. Correlated functional status among segregating V segments might reflect linkage disequilibrium, but an unknown experimental factor could not be ruled out. The classifier was reported to diagnose cytomegalovirus status with high specificity and sensitivity in both the original and validation cohorts. Specific HLA alleles were associated with more than 15,000 TCR beta sequences at a false discovery rate of 0.05 in a later analysis. Some IMGT-functional V segments, including TRBV6-2 and TRBV6-3, could not be told apart with the 87-base-pair reads, so those segments were excluded. The presence/absence analyses assumed that sequencing depth was roughly uniform across donors, and that assumption may not be true. In an earlier analysis of 587 of the donors, most TCR beta V segments were observed in productive rearrangements about 87% or about 30% of the time, broadly matching IMGT annotations. A group of highly shared sequence variants was considered likely to be a technical artifact of the sequencing pipeline. For the cohort, immune exposure information was limited to CMV serostatus. According to a later analysis, most CMV-associated TCR beta chains appeared to be HLA-restricted, and the HLA associations seemed to be driven largely by CMV exposure. A later analysis found that HLA-associated TCR beta chains were more clonally expanded and had lower generation probabilities than equally common non-associated chains.

The cohort consisted of some 730 healthy bone marrow donors. At the time of sampling, every cohort member was nominally healthy, though immune exposures that went unrecorded were likely present. The donor tested CMV seropositive, placing the donor among the approximately 290 seropositive members of the cohort. A peripheral blood sample was provided by each donor, and peripheral blood mononuclear cells were used for TCR beta sequencing. The Qiagen DNeasy Blood Extraction Kit was used to extract genomic DNA from the blood cell samples. V is cut back by 6 bases and J by 3 bases, with 3 bases in the junction unmatched. From a lookup of the germline V gene, CDR1 and CDR2 are SNHLY and FYNNEI. The CDR3 spans 14 residues, from the cysteine through the phenylalanine. The entry retains the CDR3 DNA only, 42 bases that are in frame from base 1.

This TCR was recovered from a man in his forties or fifties in good health and CMV-seropositive. This sequence uses TRBV2 and TRBJ2-3; a stretch of 10 junction bases matches TRBD1. The material sequenced was PBMCs. The CDR3 reads as follows: CASRTDRGTDTQYF. Read as DNA, the sequence is TGTGCCAGCAGGACGGACAGGGGGACAGATACGCAGTATTTT.